This T cell receptor beta chain is drawn from a study of T cells in Graves' hyperthyroidism and ophthalmopathy. Study summary: Blood from the periphery was taken at initial diagnosis, before any treatment. General study points: Blood also carried most thyroid clonotypes expanded above 0.001.

Amplification of TCR beta CDR3 regions used RNA as the template. A set of HTBI primers served as the primers for a first-round RT-PCR of the TCR CDR3. One entry per CDR3 protein, called by TCRdb with MiXCR from the multiplex PCR reads. This sample yields roughly 750,000 distinct CDR3 sequences, of which roughly 15% are seen a single time; under 10% belongs to the top ten. The CDR3 spans 14 residues. The germline CDR1 and CDR2 sequences are MDHEN and SYDVKM. J lost 6 bases, V lost 5 bases, and 8 bases had no gene match. Stable disease denoted Graves' hyperthyroidism without ophthalmopathy progression within 18 months. Diagnosis of hyperthyroidism was new in patients aged 18 to 65, and its duration was under 2 months. On this clonotype: As yet, its antigen is unknown.

Sample: blood. This sequence originates from a man between 18 and 35 years old with Graves' hyperthyroidism. The rearrangement links TRBV28 to TRBJ2-7; 9 positions agree with TRBD2. The CDR3 coding sequence is TGTGCCAGCAGTATCGTAGCGGGAGTGGGCGAGCAGTACTTC. Translating gives CASSIVAGVGEQYF.